This T cell receptor (beta chain) was recovered during a study of blood T cell repertoires in COVID-19. Study as a whole: Samples taken during acute and convalescent COVID-19 were collected in the United States, Italy and Spain.

CDR3 size: 11 residues. V lost 11 bases and J lost 8; bases outside the gene matches: 8. The germline gives CDR1 LGHDT, CDR2 YNNKEL (reference sequence). Assay used: immunoSEQ multiplex PCR; TCRdb lists only in-frame clones, some missing. The sample has over 250,000 clones, 65% to 90% seen once; the top ten hold roughly 14%. The TCR comes from a human donor in a cohort sampled during active COVID-19. The gene calls are TRBV3-1 (or the pseudogene TRBV3-2) and TRBJ2-5; 7 bases align to TRBD1. The sequencing input was peripheral blood. CDR3 sequence: CASAQGVTQYF. DNA for the CDR3: TGTGCCTCAGCTCAGGGGGTCACCCAGTACTTC.